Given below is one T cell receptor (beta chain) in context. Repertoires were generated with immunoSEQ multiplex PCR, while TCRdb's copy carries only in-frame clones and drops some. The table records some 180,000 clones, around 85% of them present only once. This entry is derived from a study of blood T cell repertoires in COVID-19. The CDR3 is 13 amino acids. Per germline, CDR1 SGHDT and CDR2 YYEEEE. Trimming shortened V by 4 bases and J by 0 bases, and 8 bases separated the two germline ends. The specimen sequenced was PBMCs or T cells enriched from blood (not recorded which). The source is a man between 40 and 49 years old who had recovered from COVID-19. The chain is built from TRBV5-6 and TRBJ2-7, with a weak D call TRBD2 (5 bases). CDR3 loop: CASSTGSSYEQYF. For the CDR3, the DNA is TGTGCCAGCAGCACGGGAAGCTCCTACGAGCAGTACTTC.